One T cell receptor beta chain is described in this entry. The data originate from a study of OX40 agonist ivuxolimab in advanced cancers. Overall study: Intravenous ivuxolimab at 0.01 to 10 mg/kg was given to patients every 2 weeks. The mean age was roughly 60 years, ranging from roughly 23 to 90, with 82.7% of participants male. A partial response was reached by three patients: one with hepatocellular carcinoma and two with cutaneous melanoma.

Blood was sampled at baseline, cycle 4 day 1, and cycle 7 day 1. From germline, CDR1 is MDHEN and CDR2 SYDVKM. V was cut by 4 bases and J by 1 base, with 10 bases left in between. The CDR3 spans 14 residues. The method was immunoSEQ multiplex PCR; TCRdb's version includes in-frame clones alone and lacks a portion of them. Of roughly 40,000 clones listed, around 90% are singletons. The chain carries TRBV28 and TRBJ1-1; perhaps TRBD1 as D (6 bases). This sequence was found in an adult with an advanced solid tumor such as melanoma, head and neck, liver or kidney cancer. The specimen was CD4+ or CD8+ T cells sorted from blood, collected in a trial of the OX40 agonist ivuxolimab. The CDR3 here is CASSYTTGNTEAFF. The CDR3 coding sequence is TGTGCCAGCAGTTACACGACAGGGAACACTGAAGCTTTCTTT.